The 2 T cell receptor beta chains reported below all come from one sample, sequenced in a study of liver allograft versus peripheral blood T cells. About the study: In transplanted livers, T cell receptor repertoires were compared with those found in the recipients' peripheral blood.

One entry per CDR3 protein results from TCRdb running MiXCR on the reads. The repertoire holds several thousand distinct CDR3 sequences, with about 15% as singletons. Receptors were obtained from a human patient who had a liver transplant. A share of the T cells may be of graft donor origin.

The chain recombines TRBV6-1 with TRBJ2-1, with 7 bases that match TRBD2. Germline V gene data show CDR1 as MNHNS and CDR2 as SASEGT. This CDR3 contains 16 residues. V shed 4 bases and J 0 bases; nucleotides not matched to a gene: 6. The CDR3 loop reads CASSGGGSSSYNEQFF. CDR3 nucleotides: TGTGCCAGCAGTGGGGGGGGGTCCAGCTCCTACAATGAGCAGTTCTTC.

This clonotype came up a few times. The gene calls are TRBV12-3 or TRBV12-4 and TRBJ2-7, with D maybe TRBD2 (6 bases). V was trimmed by 3 bases and J by 3 bases, leaving 12 bases between them. This CDR3 has 14 amino acids. The CDR3 protein is CASSFAGNHYEQYF. The CDR3 nucleotides are TGTGCCAGCAGTTTCGCGGGGAACCACTACGAGCAGTACTTC.